These 29 T cell receptor beta chains were all obtained from the same sample, sequenced in a study of blood T cells in healthy people across ages. Alongside a J-beta primer mix, a sample-barcoded 5' primer served in a second PCR lasting about 6 to 11 cycles. MiXCR, applied by TCRdb to the 5' RACE reads, yields one record per CDR3 protein. The data hold 920,000 or so distinct CDR3 sequences, with 40% to 50% observed a single time. Sample: blood. The receptors here all came from a woman aged 55-69 years in good health.

This chain joins TRBV10-3 and TRBJ2-5; D is possibly TRBD1 (6 bases). The length of the CDR3 is 14 residues. With 2 bases removed from V and 1 base from J, the gap between germline ends came to 8 bases. In germline, CDR1 is ENHRY, CDR2 SYGVKD. CDR3 residues: CAISEGQSQETQYF. The CDR3 DNA follows: TGTGCCATCAGTGAGGGACAGAGCCAAGAGACCCAGTACTTC.

In this sample, this clonotype turned up many times. V and J are TRBV3-1 and TRBJ2-7; 7 bases are a match to TRBD2. The germline V gene encodes CDR1 LGHDT and CDR2 YNNKEL (reference sequence). The V segment lost 0 bases and the J segment 2 bases; nucleotides outside the gene matches: 7. This CDR3 has 16 residues. The CDR3 spells CASSQEALANTYEQYF. In DNA form, the CDR3 reads TGTGCCAGCAGCCAAGAAGCACTAGCGAACACCTACGAGCAGTACTTC.

Worth noting for this clonotype: Given a much more abundant clone one base away, this may be a read error. The rearrangement joins TRBV5-1 to TRBJ2-3; 10 positions match TRBD2. Germline CDR1 SGHRS, CDR2 YFSETQ. The V segment lost 0 bases and the J segment 2 bases; nucleotides outside the gene matches: 6. The CDR3 has 17 amino acids. The CDR3 protein is CASSLGRAGGPTDTQYF. CDR3 DNA: TGCGCCAGCAGCTTGGGACGAGCGGGAGGGCCCACAGATACGCAGTATTTT.

The chain couples TRBV29-1 to TRBJ2-3; D is ambiguous. This CDR3 has 13 residues. V shed 4 bases and J shed 5 bases, with 13 bases lying between them. Germline V gene lookup returns CDR1 SQVTM and CDR2 ANQGSEA. The CDR3 sequence: CSVGSLVGDTQYF. The DNA for the CDR3 is TGCAGCGTTGGTTCATTAGTGGGAGATACGCAGTATTTT.

The chain couples TRBV20-1 to TRBJ2-1; TRBD2 matches 7 bases. The CDR3 runs 14 residues. Germline CDR1 DFQATT, CDR2 SNEGSKA (reference sequence). Germline trimming cut 5 bases from V and 4 bases from J; bases unmatched to any gene: 8. The CDR3 nucleotides read TGCAGTGCTCCCCCCGGGCGGGAGTACAATGAGCAGTTCTTC. Its translation: CSAPPGREYNEQFF.

This sequence joins TRBV5-5 and TRBJ2-3; D gene uncertain. In germline, CDR1 is SGHKS, CDR2 YYEKEE (reference sequence). V was trimmed by 0 bases and J by 6 bases, leaving 14 bases between them. This CDR3 contains 15 residues. This CDR3 is CASSLDFPLGDTQYF. The CDR3 DNA sequence: TGTGCCAGCAGCTTGGACTTTCCCTTAGGTGATACGCAGTATTTT.

In this sample, this clonotype turned up many times. Compared with germline, one end of the junction differs, possibly owing to a read error. The rearrangement links TRBV29-1 to TRBJ2-5, with 11 bases identical to TRBD1. The CDR3 extends over 15 amino acids. Germline assignment: CDR1 SQVTM and CDR2 ANQGSEA. DNA for the CDR3: TGCAGCGCTGAATTGGACAGGGGGCGTTCAGAGACCCAGTACTTC. Translation gives CSAELDRGRSETQYF.

The genes are TRBV12-3 or TRBV12-4 and TRBJ2-1; no firm D call. V gave up 1 base and J gave up 5 bases, with 15 bases separating them. CDR3 length: 16 amino acids. CDR3 nucleotides: TGTGCCAGCAGTTTAGTCGGTGCGGTCAATCACAATGAGCAGTTCTTC. It specifies CASSLVGAVNHNEQFF.

This clonotype was found once. The junction differs from germline at one of its ends, possibly a read error. The chain uses TRBV12-3 or TRBV12-4 and TRBJ2-3, with D hard to call. The CDR3 runs 12 residues. This CDR3 reads CASSPTTDTEYF. CDR3 sequence (DNA): TGTGCCAGCAGCCCTACCACAGATACGGAGTATTTT.

V usage is TRBV6-5 and J usage is TRBJ1-1, with 7 bases lining up with TRBD1. V was pared by 2 bases and J by 0 bases, with 3 bases of the junction left unmatched. CDR1 is MNHEY and CDR2 is SVGAGI in the germline V gene. The CDR3 is 15 amino acids. The CDR3 region is CASSYEGALNTEAFF. CDR3 nucleotides: TGTGCCAGCAGTTACGAGGGGGCATTGAACACTGAAGCTTTCTTT.

CDR3 nucleotide sequence: TGTGCCAGCAGTGCTACGACACGCTACTGGGGCTACGAGCAGTACTTC. Translated: CASSATTRYWGYEQYF. This chain connects TRBV6-1 to TRBJ2-7; D is uncertain. This CDR3 comprises 16 residues. CDR1 is MNHNS, CDR2 SASEGT, per germline. Trimming pared 4 bases from V and 3 bases from J, leaving 19 bases between.

This clonotype was recorded a few times. The chain joins TRBV29-1 to TRBJ2-5, with D perhaps matching TRBD1 or TRBD2 (6 bases each). Trimming left V 7 bases short and J 1 base short, with 13 bases between. This CDR3 has 13 amino acids. The germline V gene encodes CDR1 SQVTM and CDR2 ANQGSEA. This chain's CDR3 is CSALGGLQETQYF. CDR3 in DNA: TGCAGCGCTCTGGGGGGCCTCCAAGAGACCCAGTACTTC.

This clonotype was counted only a few times. The chain recombines TRBV6-4 with TRBJ2-1; D ambiguous. V shed 5 bases and J shed 10 bases, with 9 bases lying between them. This CDR3 contains 11 residues. In germline, CDR1 is MRHNA, CDR2 SNTAGT. The CDR3: CASSKPVEQFF. CDR3 coding DNA: TGTGCCAGCAGTAAACCAGTAGAGCAGTTCTTC.

This clonotype was picked up one time. The chain has TRBV20-1 and TRBJ2-1; D is unresolved. The germline V and J ends were trimmed by 3 bases and 2 bases, with 11 bases remaining between them. This CDR3 spans 14 amino acids. CDR1 is DFQATT and CDR2 is SNEGSKA in the germline V gene (reference sequence). The CDR3 here is CSASTPGTYNEQFF. CDR3 coding DNA: TGCAGTGCTAGCACCCCTGGAACCTACAATGAGCAGTTCTTC.

This clonotype was counted a few times. The chain carries TRBV6-5 and TRBJ1-1; no reliable D call. CDR1 MNHEY and CDR2 SVGAGI come from the germline V gene. This CDR3 spans 13 amino acids. V was shortened by 7 bases and J by 3 bases, with 12 bases between the two germline ends. The CDR3: CASIERGDTEAFF. For the CDR3, the DNA is TGTGCCAGCATTGAAAGAGGAGACACTGAAGCTTTCTTT.

The rearrangement uses TRBV10-3 and TRBJ1-2; D gene unclear. Germline V lookup: CDR1 ENHRY, CDR2 SYGVKD. V dropped 8 bases and J dropped 6 bases, with 10 bases sitting between them. The CDR3 totals 11 residues. In DNA form, the CDR3 reads TGTGCCATCTTCCCTGGGAATGGCTACACCTTC. Protein sequence: CAIFPGNGYTF.

The rearrangement links TRBV16 to TRBJ2-4; no firm D call. V lost 1 base to trimming and J lost 0 bases, with 7 bases between them. The CDR3 contains 15 residues. Germline CDR1 and CDR2: KGHSY and FQNENV. This CDR3 reads CASSQFQLAKNIQYF. The DNA of the CDR3 is TGTGCCAGCAGCCAATTCCAGCTAGCCAAAAACATTCAGTACTTC.

This clonotype was counted only a few times. The chain links TRBV7-2 to TRBJ2-4, with TRBD1 as a possible D gene (6 bases). The DNA end is a closer match to TRBJ2-5, so the J assignment may be wrong. Germline CDR1 reads SGHTA; CDR2 reads FQGNSA. CDR3 size: 16 residues. The CDR3 coding sequence is TGTGCCAGCAGCTTGTCCCAGGGCAGGGGAGAAGAGACCCAGTACTTC. Its protein is CASSLSQGRGEETQYF.

This rearrangement joins TRBV4-1 to TRBJ1-4; possibly TRBD1 for D (6 bases). V lost 7 bases, J lost 11 bases, and 20 bases lay in between. Germline CDR1 and CDR2: MGHRA and YSYEKL. The CDR3 extends over 14 amino acids. For the CDR3, the DNA is TGCGCCAGCACCGCCGGGACAAATGCTGTTAAACTGTTTTTT. This encodes CASTAGTNAVKLFF.

This clonotype was picked up many times. V and J are TRBV7-2 and TRBJ2-5; 7 bases map to TRBD1. Germline assignment: CDR1 SGHTA and CDR2 FQGNSA. V dropped 5 bases and J dropped 1; count of bases not matched to a gene: 4. CDR3 size: 14 residues. CDR3 sequence: CASSLNRGQETQYF. In DNA, the CDR3 is TGTGCCAGCAGCCTAAACAGGGGCCAAGAGACCCAGTACTTC.

This clonotype was seen at least ten times. The CDR3 loop is CSALRPLYEQYF. As DNA, the CDR3 is TGCAGTGCCCTTAGACCCTTATACGAGCAGTACTTC. The chain recombines TRBV20-1 with TRBJ2-7, with D uncertain. Trimming shortened V by 6 bases and J by 4 bases, and 13 bases separated the two germline ends. The CDR3 sequence is 12 residues long. Germline loops: CDR1 DFQATT, CDR2 SNEGSKA (reference sequence).

This clonotype was seen ten or more times. This chain uses TRBV4-2 with TRBJ2-4, with D uncertain. Germline CDR1 LGHNA, CDR2 YNFKEQ. Deletions cut 3 bases from V and 6 bases from J, with 9 bases between. The length of the CDR3 is 13 residues. Here the CDR3 DNA reads TGTGCCAGCAGCCAGGCACCTTCAAACATTCAGTACTTC. Translation gives CASSQAPSNIQYF.

A note on this clonotype: Compared with germline, one end of the junction differs, possibly owing to a read error. The chain recombines TRBV10-3 with TRBJ2-3; weak D call: TRBD1 (6 bases). The CDR3 totals 12 residues. Germline CDR1 reads ENHRY; CDR2 reads SYGVKD. This CDR3 reads CAISESTGTQYF. The CDR3 region has the DNA TGTGCCATCAGTGAGTCGACAGGTACGCAGTATTTT.

The chain combines TRBV20-1 with TRBJ2-4; a weak D match, TRBD1 (6 bases). Near its end, the DNA agrees better with TRBJ2-5, so the J call may be wrong. The CDR3 is made up of 13 amino acids. Per the germline V gene, CDR1 is DFQATT and CDR2 is SNEGSKA (reference sequence). The CDR3, as DNA: TGCAGTGTTCGGACAGAAGGCCAAGAGACCCAGTACTTC. Amino acids: CSVRTEGQETQYF.

The chain couples TRBV18 to TRBJ2-3; D is possibly TRBD1 (5 bases). Looked up from germline, CDR1 is KGHSH and CDR2 is LQKENI. Trimming took 5 bases from V and 7 from J, leaving 13 bases between them. The CDR3 contains 13 residues. The CDR3 loop reads CASSTPRVYTQYF. Here the CDR3 DNA reads TGTGCCAGCTCAACCCCCAGGGTATATACGCAGTATTTT.

For this clonotype: An end of the junction does not agree with germline; a read error may underlie this. The chain uses TRBV6-2 or TRBV6-3 and TRBJ1-5; TRBD1 is a possible D gene (5 bases). Germline CDR1 and CDR2: MNHEY and SVGEGT. CDR3 length: 15 amino acids. The CDR3 DNA reads as TGTACCAGCAGTTACGCCGGGACCGGAGGACAGCCCCAGCATTTT. Translating gives CTSSYAGTGGQPQHF.

This clonotype was recorded a few times. V is TRBV7-9 and J is TRBJ1-2; weak D call: TRBD1 (5 bases). The CDR3 loop spans 16 amino acids. CDR1 is SEHNR and CDR2 is FQNEAQ in the germline V gene (reference sequence). V dropped 5 bases and J dropped 2 bases, with 18 bases sitting between them. This CDR3 reads CASSPLPGTGNYGYTF. DNA of the CDR3: TGTGCCAGCAGCCCCCTGCCGGGGACGGGAAACTATGGCTACACCTTC.

The chain recombines TRBV4-1 with TRBJ2-5; 11 bases agree with TRBD2. With V trimmed by 2 bases and J by 11 bases, 16 bases remained unmatched. Germline V CDR1 and CDR2: MGHRA, YSYEKL. The CDR3 has 17 amino acids. The CDR3 DNA reads TGCGCCAGCAGCCAACTAGCGGGAGGATTATATGGTAATGAGCAGTACTTC. Its translation is CASSQLAGGLYGNEQYF.

The chain has TRBV28 and TRBJ2-3, with TRBD2 matching 12 bases. Per germline, CDR1 MDHEN and CDR2 SYDVKM. The CDR3 spans 18 residues. The ends lost 2 bases at V and 2 bases at J; junction bases unmatched: 8. The CDR3 loop reads CASSLGSLAGGSTDTQYF. CDR3 DNA: TGTGCCAGCAGTTTAGGGTCTCTAGCGGGAGGGTCCACAGATACGCAGTATTTT.